Presented here are 8 T cell receptor beta chains from one specimen sequenced in a study of T-cell reconstitution after alpha-beta-depleted transplantation in children. A library of TCRbeta sequences, prepared with unique molecular identifiers, was generated. TCRdb re-derived calls from the PCR reads in MiXCR, one entry per CDR3 protein. The data show around 700,000 distinct CDR3 sequences, over 10% seen once. The sample here was PBMCs, taken before TCRalphabeta/CD19-depleted stem cell transplant. These receptors were obtained from a girl aged 2-15 years with congenital amegakaryocytic thrombocytopenia, due to receive a stem cell transplant.

The V gene is TRBV7-9, the J gene TRBJ2-7; D might be TRBD2 (6 bases). Germline-derived CDR1 and CDR2 are SEHNR and FQNEAQ (reference sequence). The CDR3 has 17 residues. Trimming shortened V by 6 bases and J by 3 bases, and 24 bases separated the two germline ends. CDR3 DNA sequence: TGTGCCAGCAGTTCCTACCCCGAGGTTAGCGGAGACTACGAGCAGTACTTC. Its protein product is CASSSYPEVSGDYEQYF.

This clonotype was recorded many times. CDR3 nucleotides: TGTGCCAGCAGCGCTCGACAGGACTACGAGCAGTACTTC. Its protein product is CASSARQDYEQYF. J is TRBJ2-7 and V is TRBV12-3 or TRBV12-4; the D gene is possibly TRBD1 (6 bases). The germline V and J ends were trimmed by 6 bases and 3 bases, with 12 bases remaining between them. The CDR3 has 13 residues.

At least ten counts were recorded for this clonotype. The genes are TRBV27 and TRBJ1-2; 7 bases are shared with TRBD1. V gave up 5 bases and J gave up 7 bases; unmatched junction bases: 7. CDR3 length equals 13 residues. The germline CDR1 and CDR2 sequences are MNHEY and SMNVEV (reference sequence). In DNA form, the CDR3 reads TGTGCCAGCAGTCCATCATGGACAGGTGGCTACACCTTC. Amino acids: CASSPSWTGGYTF.

Many counts were recorded for this clonotype. The V and J genes are TRBV10-1 and TRBJ2-1; 8 nucleotides line up with TRBD2. The CDR3 extends over 14 amino acids. The germline gives CDR1 WNHNN, CDR2 SYGVQD (reference sequence). Germline trimming cut 7 bases from V and 0 bases from J; bases unmatched to any gene: 2. In DNA form, the CDR3 reads TGCGCCAGCAAAAGCGGGAGCTCCTACAATGAGCAGTTCTTC. Amino acid sequence: CASKSGSSYNEQFF.

In this sample, this clonotype turned up many times. V usage is TRBV12-3 or TRBV12-4 and J usage is TRBJ2-1, with 8 bases that match TRBD2. The trim removed 7 bases at V and 5 bases at J, leaving 7 bases unmatched. CDR3 size: 14 residues. DNA of the CDR3: TGTGCCAGCATCCTTAGCGGGATAAACAATGAGCAGTTCTTC. Its protein product is CASILSGINNEQFF.

The genes are TRBV7-2 and TRBJ2-7; D perhaps matches TRBD2 (5 bases). The V and J ends lost 0 bases and 0 bases respectively, with 12 bases between them. In germline, CDR1 is SGHTA, CDR2 FQGNSA. The CDR3 sequence is 16 residues long. DNA of the CDR3: TGTGCCAGCAGCTTAGCGTTCTTAGGGAGCTCCTACGAGCAGTACTTC. This translates into CASSLAFLGSSYEQYF. The full variable domain, completed using reference TRBV7-2 and TRBJ2-7, is GAGVSQSPSNKVTEKGKDVELRCDPISGHTALYWYRQSLGQGLEFLIYFQGNSAPDKSGLPSDRFSAERTGGSVSTLTIQRTQQEDSAVYLCASSLAFLGSSYEQYFGPGTRLTVT.

This clonotype was detected many times. The chain has TRBV20-1 and TRBJ1-2, with 9 nucleotides matching TRBD1. From germline, CDR1 is DFQATT and CDR2 SNEGSKA (reference sequence). The CDR3 length is 16 residues. The V and J ends lost 1 base and 0 bases, in that order; junction bases with no gene match: 6. The CDR3 DNA reads as TGCAGTGCTAGAGGAGGACAGGGGACAGCTAACTATGGCTACACCTTC. Translating it yields CSARGGQGTANYGYTF.

This clonotype was seen a few times. The chain links TRBV5-5 to TRBJ2-5, with TRBD2 matching 11 bases. V lost 4 bases and J lost 1; bases outside the gene matches: 3. The germline gives CDR1 SGHKS, CDR2 YYEKEE (reference sequence). CDR3 length: 15 residues. The CDR3 reads CASSLAGGFQETQYF. Here the CDR3 DNA reads TGTGCCAGCAGCCTAGCGGGAGGCTTCCAAGAGACCCAGTACTTC. The full variable domain, rest sourced from reference TRBV5-5 and TRBJ2-5, is DAGVTQSPTHLIKTRGQQVTLRCSPISGHKSVSWYQQVLGQGPQFIFQYYEKEERGRGNFPDRFSARQFPNYSSELNVNALLLGDSALYLCASSLAGGFQETQYFGPGTRLLVL.